This T cell receptor (beta chain) comes out of a study of STAT5B mutations in CD4+ large granular lymphocyte leukemia. In the original analysis: Productive clonotypes were detectable down to 2.59 x 10-5 frequency. The repertoire was sequenced with immunoSEQ multiplex PCR; TCRdb's copy has only in-frame clones and lacks some. D and trimming were read from the DNA, whereas the V and J calls and clone size are those reported in that table. The sample has some 40,000 clones, approximately 84% seen once. V lost 3 bases, J lost 5 bases, and 8 bases lay in between. CDR1 and CDR2 (germline): SGHVS, FQNEAQ. The CDR3 has 12 residues.

This TCR derives from a human donor in good health. The rearrangement links TRBV7-8 to TRBJ2-7; no firm D call. Sequencing input: CD4+ T cells from blood buffy coats. CDR3 amino acids: CASSFIRHEQYF. DNA of the CDR3: TGTGCCAGCAGCTTTATCAGGCACGAGCAGTACTTC.